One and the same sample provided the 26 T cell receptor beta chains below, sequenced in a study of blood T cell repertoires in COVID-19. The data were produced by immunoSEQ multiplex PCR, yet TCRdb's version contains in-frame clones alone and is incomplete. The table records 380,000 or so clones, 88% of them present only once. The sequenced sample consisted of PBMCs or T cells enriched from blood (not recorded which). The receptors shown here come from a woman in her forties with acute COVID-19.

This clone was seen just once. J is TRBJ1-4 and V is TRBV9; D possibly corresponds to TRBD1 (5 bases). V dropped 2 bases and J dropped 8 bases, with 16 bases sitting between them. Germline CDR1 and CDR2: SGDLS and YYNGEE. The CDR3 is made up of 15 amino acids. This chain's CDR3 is CASSVSVGDGEKLFF. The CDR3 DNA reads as TGTGCCAGCAGCGTCTCTGTAGGGGATGGGGAAAAACTGTTTTTT.

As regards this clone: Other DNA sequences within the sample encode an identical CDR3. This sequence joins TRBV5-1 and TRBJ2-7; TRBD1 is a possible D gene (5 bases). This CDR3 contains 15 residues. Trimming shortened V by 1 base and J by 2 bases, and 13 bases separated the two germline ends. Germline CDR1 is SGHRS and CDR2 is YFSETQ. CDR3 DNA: TGCGCCAGCAGCTTGAGGCAGGGTCCTACCTACGAGCAGTACTTC. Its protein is CASSLRQGPTYEQYF. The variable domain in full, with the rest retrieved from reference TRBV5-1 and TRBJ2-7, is KAGVTQTPRYLIKTRGQQVTLSCSPISGHRSVSWYQQTPGQGLQFLFEYFSETQRNKGNFPGRFSGRQFSNSRSEMNVSTLELGDSALYLCASSLRQGPTYEQYFGPGTRLTVT.

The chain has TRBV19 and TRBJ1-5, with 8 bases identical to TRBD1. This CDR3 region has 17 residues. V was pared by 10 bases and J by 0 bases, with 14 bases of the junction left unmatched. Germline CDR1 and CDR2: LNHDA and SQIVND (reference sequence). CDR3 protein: CATARTGILGSNQPQHF. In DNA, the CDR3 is TGTGCCACCGCCCGGACAGGGATACTTGGTAGCAATCAGCCCCAGCATTTT.

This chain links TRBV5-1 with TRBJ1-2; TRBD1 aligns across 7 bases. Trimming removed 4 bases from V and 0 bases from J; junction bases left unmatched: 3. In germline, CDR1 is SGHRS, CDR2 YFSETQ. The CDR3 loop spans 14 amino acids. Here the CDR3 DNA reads TGCGCCAGCAGCCTAGGGGGCGCTAACTATGGCTACACCTTC. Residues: CASSLGGANYGYTF.

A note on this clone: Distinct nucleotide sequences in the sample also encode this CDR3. CDR3 DNA sequence: TGTGCCAGTAGTATACAGGGGGCGACTGAAGCTTTCTTT. Translating it yields CASSIQGATEAFF. This chain links TRBV19 with TRBJ1-1; 8 positions match TRBD1. Germline V CDR1 and CDR2: LNHDA, SQIVND (reference sequence). The junction had 1 base not matched to a gene; V was cut back by 2 bases and J by 5 bases. The CDR3 has 13 residues.

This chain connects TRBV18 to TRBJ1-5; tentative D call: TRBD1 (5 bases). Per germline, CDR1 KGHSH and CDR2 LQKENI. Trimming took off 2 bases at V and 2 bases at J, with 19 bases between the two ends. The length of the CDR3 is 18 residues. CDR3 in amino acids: CASSPSQFVGVCNQPQHF. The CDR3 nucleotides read TGTGCCAGCTCACCATCTCAGTTTGTAGGGGTCTGCAATCAGCCCCAGCATTTT.

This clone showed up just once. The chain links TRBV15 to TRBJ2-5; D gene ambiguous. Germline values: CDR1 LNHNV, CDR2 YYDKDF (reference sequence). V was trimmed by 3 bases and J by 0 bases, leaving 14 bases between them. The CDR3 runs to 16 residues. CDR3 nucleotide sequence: TGTGCCACCAGCAGGACAATTAACAGTTACCAAGAGACCCAGTACTTC. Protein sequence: CATSRTINSYQETQYF. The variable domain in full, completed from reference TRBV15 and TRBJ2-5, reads DAMVIQNPRYQVTQFGKPVTLSCSQTLNHNVMYWYQQKSSQAPKLLFHYYDKDFNNEADTPDNFQSRRPNTSFCFLDIRSPGLGDTAMYLCATSRTINSYQETQYFGPGTRLLVL.

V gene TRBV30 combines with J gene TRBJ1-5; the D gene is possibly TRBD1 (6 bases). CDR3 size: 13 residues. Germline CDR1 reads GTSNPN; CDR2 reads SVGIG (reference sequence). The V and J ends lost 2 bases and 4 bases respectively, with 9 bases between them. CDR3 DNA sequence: TGTGCCTGGAGTACAGGGATGAATCAGCCCCAGCATTTT. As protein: CAWSTGMNQPQHF.

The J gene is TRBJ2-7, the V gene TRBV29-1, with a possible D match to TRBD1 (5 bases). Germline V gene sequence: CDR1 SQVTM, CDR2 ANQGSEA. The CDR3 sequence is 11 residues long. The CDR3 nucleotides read TGCAGTGCAGGGCTCCCCTACGAGCAGTACTTC. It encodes CSAGLPYEQYF.

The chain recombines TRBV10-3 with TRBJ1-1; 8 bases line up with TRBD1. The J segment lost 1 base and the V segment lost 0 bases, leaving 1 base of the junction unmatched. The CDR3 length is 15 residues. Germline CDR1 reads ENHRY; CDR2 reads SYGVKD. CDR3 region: CAISESDRANTEAFF. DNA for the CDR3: TGTGCCATCAGTGAGTCGGACAGGGCGAACACTGAAGCTTTCTTT.

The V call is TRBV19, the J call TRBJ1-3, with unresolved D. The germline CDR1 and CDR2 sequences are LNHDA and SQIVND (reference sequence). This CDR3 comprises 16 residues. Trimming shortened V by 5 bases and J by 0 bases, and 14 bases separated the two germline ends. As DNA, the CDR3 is TGTGCCAGTAGTCTTCATCGACTGAGCTCTGGAAACACCATATATTTT. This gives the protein CASSLHRLSSGNTIYF.

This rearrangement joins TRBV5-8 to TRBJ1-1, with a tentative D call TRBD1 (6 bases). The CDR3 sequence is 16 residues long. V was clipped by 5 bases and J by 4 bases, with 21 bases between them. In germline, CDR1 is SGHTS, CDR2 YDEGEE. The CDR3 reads CASSYLGAWTGTEAFF. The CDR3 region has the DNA TGTGCCAGCAGTTATTTGGGGGCGTGGACGGGCACTGAAGCTTTCTTT.

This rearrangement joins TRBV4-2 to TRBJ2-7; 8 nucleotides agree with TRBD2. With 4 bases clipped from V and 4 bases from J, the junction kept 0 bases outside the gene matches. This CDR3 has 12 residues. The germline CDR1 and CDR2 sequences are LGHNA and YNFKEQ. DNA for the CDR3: TGTGCCAGCAGCCCGGGGGGGTACGAGCAGTACTTC. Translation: CASSPGGYEQYF.

The CDR3 nucleotides read TGTGCCACCAGCAGAGGGTCGACACGGTCCGGGGAGCTGTTTTTT. Encoded protein: CATSRGSTRSGELFF. V is TRBV15 and J is TRBJ2-2; D call uncertain. The length of the CDR3 is 15 residues. Trimming cost V 1 base and J 6 bases, with 12 bases left between them. Germline V gene sequence: CDR1 LNHNV, CDR2 YYDKDF (reference sequence).

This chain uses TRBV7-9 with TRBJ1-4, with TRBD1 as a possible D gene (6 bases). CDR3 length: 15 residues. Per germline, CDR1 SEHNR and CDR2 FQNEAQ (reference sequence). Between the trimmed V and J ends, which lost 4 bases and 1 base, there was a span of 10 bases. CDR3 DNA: TGTGCCAGCAGCTCCCCGACAGGAACTAATGAAAAACTGTTTTTT. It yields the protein CASSSPTGTNEKLFF.

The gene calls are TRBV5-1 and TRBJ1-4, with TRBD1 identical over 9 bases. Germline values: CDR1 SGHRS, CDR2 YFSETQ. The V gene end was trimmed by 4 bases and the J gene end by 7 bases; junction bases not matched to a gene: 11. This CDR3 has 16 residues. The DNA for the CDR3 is TGCGCCAGCAGCCCGCAAAGGACAGGGGAGGGTGAAAAACTGTTTTTT. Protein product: CASSPQRTGEGEKLFF.

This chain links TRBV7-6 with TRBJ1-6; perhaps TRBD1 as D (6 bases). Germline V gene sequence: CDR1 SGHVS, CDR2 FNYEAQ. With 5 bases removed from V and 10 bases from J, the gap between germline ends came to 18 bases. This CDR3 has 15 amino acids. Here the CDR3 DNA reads TGTGCCAGCAGCGAGGCAGCCATTAGGGGGTCACCCCTCCACTTT. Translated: CASSEAAIRGSPLHF.

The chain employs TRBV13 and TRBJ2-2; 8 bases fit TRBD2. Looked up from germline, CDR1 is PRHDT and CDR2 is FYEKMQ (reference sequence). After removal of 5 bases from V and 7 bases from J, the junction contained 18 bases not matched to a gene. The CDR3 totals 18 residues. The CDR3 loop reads CASSPRTPPAGDHGELFF. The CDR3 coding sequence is TGTGCCAGCAGCCCCCGAACTCCCCCAGCGGGGGACCACGGGGAGCTGTTTTTT.

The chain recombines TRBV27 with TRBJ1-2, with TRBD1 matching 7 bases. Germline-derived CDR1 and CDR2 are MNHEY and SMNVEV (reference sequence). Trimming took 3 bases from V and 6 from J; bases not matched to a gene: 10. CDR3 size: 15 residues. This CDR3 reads CASSFRRAGGHGYTF. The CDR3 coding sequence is TGTGCCAGCAGTTTCCGTCGGGCAGGGGGGCATGGCTACACCTTC.

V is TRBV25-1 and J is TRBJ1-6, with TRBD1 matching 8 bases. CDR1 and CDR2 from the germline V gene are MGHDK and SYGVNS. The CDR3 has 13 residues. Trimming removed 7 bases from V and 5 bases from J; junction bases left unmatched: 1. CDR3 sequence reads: CASKTGDNSPLHF. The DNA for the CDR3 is TGTGCCAGCAAGACAGGGGATAATTCACCCCTCCACTTT.

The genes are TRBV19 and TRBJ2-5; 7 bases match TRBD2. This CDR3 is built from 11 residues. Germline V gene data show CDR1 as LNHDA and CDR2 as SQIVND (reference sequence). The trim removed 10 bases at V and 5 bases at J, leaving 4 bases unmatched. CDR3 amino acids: CATSAGETQYF. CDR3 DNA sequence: TGTGCCACTTCAGCGGGGGAGACCCAGTACTTC.

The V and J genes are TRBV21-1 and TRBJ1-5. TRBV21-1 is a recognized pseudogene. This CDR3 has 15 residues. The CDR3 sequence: CASSKESNVSQPQHF. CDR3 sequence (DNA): TGTGCCAGCAGCAAAGAAAGTAACGTAAGCCAGCCCCAGCATTTT.

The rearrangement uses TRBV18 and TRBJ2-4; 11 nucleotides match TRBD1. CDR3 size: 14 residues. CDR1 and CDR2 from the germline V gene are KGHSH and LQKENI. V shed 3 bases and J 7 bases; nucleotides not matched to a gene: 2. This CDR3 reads CASSPGTGGNIQYF. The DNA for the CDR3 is TGTGCCAGCTCACCTGGGACAGGGGGGAACATTCAGTACTTC.

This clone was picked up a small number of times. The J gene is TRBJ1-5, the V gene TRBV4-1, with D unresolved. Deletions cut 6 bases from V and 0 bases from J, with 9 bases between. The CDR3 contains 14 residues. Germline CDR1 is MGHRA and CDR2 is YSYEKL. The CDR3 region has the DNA TGCGCCAGCAGTTTCTCTTATAGCAATCAGCCCCAGCATTTT. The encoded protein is CASSFSYSNQPQHF.

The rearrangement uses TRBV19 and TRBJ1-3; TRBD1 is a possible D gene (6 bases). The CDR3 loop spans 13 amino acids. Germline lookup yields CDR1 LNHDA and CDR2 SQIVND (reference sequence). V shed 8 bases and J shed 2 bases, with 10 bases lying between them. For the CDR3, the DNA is TGTGCCAGTGCCGGGACACCTGGAAACACCATATATTTT. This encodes CASAGTPGNTIYF.

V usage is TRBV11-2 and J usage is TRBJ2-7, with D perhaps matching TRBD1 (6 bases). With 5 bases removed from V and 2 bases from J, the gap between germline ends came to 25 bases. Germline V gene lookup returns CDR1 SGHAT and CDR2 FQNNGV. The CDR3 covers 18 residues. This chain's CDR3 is CASSPRLRDTKKTYEQYF. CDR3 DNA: TGTGCCAGCAGCCCCCGACTTCGGGACACGAAAAAAACCTACGAGCAGTACTTC.